This T cell receptor beta chain was sequenced in a study of blood T cell repertoires in COVID-19. Germline-derived CDR1 and CDR2 are MDHEN and SYDVKM. This CDR3 has 11 residues. Deletions cut 8 bases from V and 7 bases from J, with 11 bases between. Profiling relied on immunoSEQ multiplex PCR, and the TCRdb table lists in-frame clones only, not all of them. The sample yields about 120,000 clones, approximately 90% seen once. Sequences were obtained from peripheral blood. The chain employs TRBV28 and TRBJ2-5, with D tentatively TRBD2 (6 bases). The receptor was isolated from a human donor with acute or convalescent COVID-19. The donor label of this sample is uncertain. CDR3 sequence (DNA): TGTGCCAGCGGGGACTCTGGGACCCAGTACTTC. This encodes CASGDSGTQYF.